This T cell receptor (beta chain) was sequenced for a study of blood T cell repertoires in COVID-19. This CDR3 comprises 14 residues. Germline CDR1 is SGHNT and CDR2 is YYREEE (reference sequence). Trimming took off 4 bases at V and 7 bases at J, with 14 bases between the two ends. The data were produced by immunoSEQ multiplex PCR, yet TCRdb's version contains in-frame clones alone and is incomplete. Altogether hundreds of thousands of clones are present, just over 85% being singletons, with the ten largest covering 15%. V usage is TRBV5-4 and J usage is TRBJ2-2; D possibly corresponds to TRBD1 (6 bases). The sequencing input was PBMCs or T cells enriched from blood (not recorded which). This sequence originates from a man aged 18-30 years who had recovered from COVID-19. CDR3 in amino acids: CASSPTGNDGELFF. CDR3 bases: TGTGCCAGCAGCCCAACAGGGAACGACGGGGAGCTGTTTTTT.